This T cell receptor (beta chain) was found in a study of CD8 T cells in Susac syndrome. This CDR3 has 15 amino acids. Germline CDR1 is MNHEY and CDR2 is SVGEGT. Trimming stripped 2 bases from V and 2 bases from J, with 12 bases between. The authors reverse transcribed roughly 0.5 to 1 ug RNA with random hexamers. TCRdb called the immunoSEQ multiplex PCR reads again in MiXCR, with one record for every CDR3 protein. The repertoire holds about 120,000 distinct CDR3 sequences, around 93% seen once, with 0.12% in the top ten. The sequencing sample was made of CD8+ T cells from PBMCs. The receptor was derived from a human donor in good health. The chain carries TRBV6-2 or TRBV6-3 and TRBJ2-5; D unclear. CDR3 DNA: TGTGCCAGCAGTTACGTCGCCAGAGGTCAAGAGACCCAGTACTTC. Translating it yields CASSYVARGQETQYF.